This entry features one TCR beta chain sequence. Its antigen remains unidentified. The data stem from a study of blood T cells in healthy people across ages. A second PCR of 7 to 11 cycles used a sample-barcoded 5' primer and a J-beta primer mix. One entry per CDR3 protein results from TCRdb running MiXCR on the 5' RACE reads. The sample lists 890,000 or so distinct CDR3 sequences, 62% occurring once. Study findings and constraints: A strong correlation between TCR beta diversity and naive T cell percentage was seen. Observed TCR beta diversity per million T cells went down as age went up. This fall followed a roughly linear course with age.

This CDR3 is built from 12 residues. Germline CDR1 and CDR2: MNHEY and SMNVEV (reference sequence). The ends were cut back, 7 bases at V and 13 bases at J, with 17 bases in the middle. Material: blood. This sequence joins TRBV27 and TRBJ2-4; D is undetermined. The source is a man aged 25 to 40 in good health. CDR3 bases: TGTGCCAGCAATTTGACCGGGTTGGAGCAGTACTTC. It codes for CASNLTGLEQYF.